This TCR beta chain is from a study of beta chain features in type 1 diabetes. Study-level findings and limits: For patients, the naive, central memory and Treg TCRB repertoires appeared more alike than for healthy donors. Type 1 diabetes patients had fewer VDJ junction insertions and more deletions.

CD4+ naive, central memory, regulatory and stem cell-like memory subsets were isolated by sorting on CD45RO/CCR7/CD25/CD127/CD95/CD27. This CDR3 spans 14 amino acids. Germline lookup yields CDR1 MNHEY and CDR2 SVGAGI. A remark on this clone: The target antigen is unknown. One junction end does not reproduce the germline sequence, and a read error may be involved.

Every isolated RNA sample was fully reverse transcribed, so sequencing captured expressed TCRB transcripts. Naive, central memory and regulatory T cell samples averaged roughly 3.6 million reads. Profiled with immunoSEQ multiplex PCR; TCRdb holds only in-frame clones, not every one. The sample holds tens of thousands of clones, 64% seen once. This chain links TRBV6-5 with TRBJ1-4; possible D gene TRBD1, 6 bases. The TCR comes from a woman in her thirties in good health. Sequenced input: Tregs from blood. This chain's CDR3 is CAGSYGRGKEKLFF. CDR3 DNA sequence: TGTGCCGGCAGTTACGGCAGGGGAAAGGAAAAACTGTTTTTT.